A selection of T cell receptor beta chains follows, all from one sample in a study of spatial heterogeneity in lung cancer. MiXCR, applied by TCRdb to the 5' RACE reads, yields one record per CDR3 protein. Of around 50,000 distinct CDR3 sequences in the sample, roughly 7.6% were seen once. The sample in question was PBMCs, obtained at surgery. The source is a female donor with early-stage non-small cell lung cancer. CDR3s include the opening cysteine and the closing phenylalanine or tryptophan. The D gene is left open where the match is weak. Clone sizes are given selectively: once, few, many, or a class where the clone is expanded.

d_gene: -
abundance: many
len: 14
v_gene: TRBV5-1
j_gene: TRBJ2-1
CDR3aa: CASIPDRSYNEQFF
CDR3nt: TGCGCCAGCATCCCTGACCGATCCTACAATGAGCAGTTCTTC

d_gene: TRBD2
abundance: -
len: 15
v_gene: TRBV6-6
j_gene: TRBJ2-1
CDR3aa: CASRFTSGGPNEQFF
CDR3nt: TGTGCCAGCAGATTCACTAGCGGGGGCCCCAATGAGCAGTTCTTC

d_gene: -
abundance: -
len: 13
v_gene: TRBV11-2
j_gene: TRBJ2-7
CDR3aa: CASSFGTDYEQYF
CDR3nt: TGTGCCAGCAGCTTCGGGACCGACTACGAGCAGTACTTC

d_gene: -
abundance: -
len: 17
v_gene: TRBV21-1
j_gene: TRBJ1-5
CDR3aa: CASSKPGDGRVNQPQHF
CDR3nt: TGTGCCAGCAGCAAACCCGGCGATGGCCGGGTCAATCAGCCCCAGCATTTT

d_gene: TRBD1
abundance: few
len: 13
v_gene: TRBV27
j_gene: TRBJ2-7
CDR3aa: CASSLWGDRVLFF
CDR3nt: TGTGCCAGCAGTTTATGGGGGGACAGGGTTCTTTTCTTC

d_gene: TRBD1
abundance: -
len: 18
v_gene: TRBV14
j_gene: TRBJ2-6
CDR3aa: CASRPNRGRDSGANVLTF
CDR3nt: TGTGCCAGCAGACCTAACAGGGGGCGAGACTCTGGGGCCAACGTCCTGACTTTC

d_gene: TRBD2
abundance: -
len: 16
v_gene: TRBV6-2/TRBV6-3
j_gene: TRBJ2-2
CDR3aa: CASTLLAGTNTGELFF
CDR3nt: TGTGCCAGCACCCTCCTAGCGGGGACGAACACCGGGGAGCTGTTTTTT

d_gene: TRBD1
abundance: -
len: 16
v_gene: TRBV28
j_gene: TRBJ1-3
CDR3aa: CASSLLQGAAGNTIYF
CDR3nt: TGTGCCAGCAGTCTCCTTCAGGGGGCGGCTGGAAACACCATATATTTT

d_gene: -
abundance: few
len: 16
v_gene: TRBV12-3/TRBV12-4
j_gene: TRBJ1-1
CDR3aa: CASSSDRWGGNTEAFF
CDR3nt: TGTGCCAGCAGTTCGGATCGTTGGGGAGGGAACACTGAAGCTTTCTTT

d_gene: -
abundance: medium-sized
len: 17
v_gene: TRBV28
j_gene: TRBJ2-4
CDR3aa: CASSLSLGLLAKNIQYF
CDR3nt: TGTGCCAGCAGCCTGAGCCTCGGACTGCTAGCCAAAAACATTCAGTACTTC

d_gene: -
abundance: many
len: 12
v_gene: TRBV19
j_gene: TRBJ2-1
CDR3aa: CACQREFGEQFF
CDR3nt: TGTGCCTGCCAAAGGGAATTTGGGGAGCAGTTCTTC

d_gene: TRBD1
abundance: -
len: 13
v_gene: TRBV12-3/TRBV12-4
j_gene: TRBJ1-1
CDR3aa: CASSLNRGQVAFF
CDR3nt: TGTGCCAGCAGTTTGAACCGAGGACAGGTAGCTTTCTTT

d_gene: TRBD2
abundance: many
len: 17
v_gene: TRBV23-1
j_gene: TRBJ2-3
CDR3aa: CASSQPLAGGITDTQYF
CDR3nt: TGCGCCAGCAGTCAACCATTAGCGGGGGGAATCACAGATACGCAGTATTTT

d_gene: -
abundance: medium-sized
len: 17
v_gene: TRBV6-2/TRBV6-3
j_gene: TRBJ2-5
CDR3aa: CASRRKSTISPQETQYF
CDR3nt: TGTGCCAGCAGGAGAAAGTCAACTATCAGCCCCCAAGAGACCCAGTACTTC

d_gene: -
abundance: few
len: 17
v_gene: TRBV7-2
j_gene: TRBJ2-1
CDR3aa: CASSSRTDTSSYNEQFF
CDR3nt: TGTGCCAGCAGCTCCCGGACGGACACGAGCTCCTACAATGAGCAGTTCTTC

d_gene: -
abundance: many
len: 14
v_gene: TRBV20-1
j_gene: TRBJ1-5
CDR3aa: CSASRPNDGQPQHF
CDR3nt: TGCAGTGCTAGTCGACCCAACGACGGGCAGCCCCAGCATTTT